These T cell receptor beta chains were read from a single sample in a study of blood T cells in healthy people across ages. MiXCR was run by TCRdb on the 5' RACE reads, yielding one entry per CDR3 protein. The sample lists hundreds of thousands of distinct CDR3 sequences; around 48% were seen once. The specimen sequenced was blood. The origin of the receptors is an elderly man in good health. Each CDR3 is given with its conserved first and last residue. D genes are given only for firm matches. Not every row has a clone size; where given, it reads once, few, many or a size class.

d_call | clone_size | j_call | v_call | cdr3_aa | cdr3_nt
TRBD1 | . | TRBJ2-7 | TRBV5-8 | CASSLPGQTYEQYF | TGTGCCAGCAGCTTGCCGGGACAGACCTACGAGCAGTACTTC
TRBD2 | many | TRBJ2-7 | TRBV5-1 | CASSVAGTYEQYF | TGTGCCAGCTCGGTAGCGGGGACCTACGAGCAGTACTTC
. | . | TRBJ2-5 | TRBV6-5 | CASSYGLANGQYF | TGTGCCAGCAGTTACGGGCTAGCCAATGGGCAGTACTTC
. | . | TRBJ1-4 | TRBV27 | CASSPGLGRRKLFF | TGTGCCAGCAGTCCCGGACTGGGGCGAAGAAAACTGTTTTTT
. | few | TRBJ2-3 | TRBV7-2 | CASSLESRVRDTQYF | TGTGCCAGCAGCTTAGAGTCCAGGGTTCGAGATACGCAGTATTTT
. | . | TRBJ2-7 | TRBV20-1 | CSATPRHARVGYEQYF | TGCAGTGCTACCCCACGTCATGCCAGGGTGGGTTACGAGCAGTACTTC
TRBD2 | once | TRBJ2-3 | TRBV9 | CASSGTSGATDTQYF | TGTGCCAGCAGCGGAACTAGCGGAGCCACAGATACGCAGTATTTT
. | few | TRBJ1-1 | TRBV12-3/TRBV12-4 | CASSATGATTTFF | TGTGCCAGCAGTGCCACCGGGGCCACGACAACTTTCTTT
. | . | TRBJ2-3 | TRBV10-3 | CAAGVGGADTQYF | TGTGCCGCCGGAGTGGGGGGAGCAGATACGCAGTATTTT
. | . | TRBJ2-1 | TRBV14 | CASSRGQPGVGEQFF | TGTGCCAGCAGCCGCGGACAGCCCGGGGTCGGTGAGCAGTTCTTC
. | . | TRBJ2-1 | TRBV7-2 | CASSLQGRQFF | TGTGCCAGCAGCTTACAGGGCCGGCAGTTCTTC
. | . | TRBJ2-1 | TRBV29-1 | CSVVLNSYNEQFF | TGCAGCGTTGTACTGAACTCCTACAATGAGCAGTTCTTC
. | many | TRBJ2-1 | TRBV29-1 | CSGGEGVGNEQFF | TGCAGCGGCGGGGAAGGAGTGGGCAATGAGCAGTTCTTC
. | few | TRBJ2-7 | TRBV12-3/TRBV12-4 | CASSLTGRYEQYF | TGTGCCAGCAGTCTGACAGGGAGGTACGAGCAGTACTTC
. | few | TRBJ2-5 | TRBV11-2 | CASSLEDWLEGQYF | TGTGCCAGCAGCTTAGAGGACTGGCTTGAAGGGCAGTACTTC
. | . | TRBJ1-2 | TRBV11-2 | CASSLGSASPSNYGYTF | TGTGCCAGCAGCTTAGGTTCGGCCAGTCCCTCTAACTATGGCTACACCTTC
. | . | TRBJ2-1 | TRBV10-3 | CAISDREDGLNEQFF | TGTGCCATCAGTGATAGGGAGGACGGCCTCAATGAGCAGTTCTTC
TRBD1 | . | TRBJ2-7 | TRBV11-2 | CASSLDRGTGFSEQYF | TGTGCCAGCAGCTTAGATCGAGGGACAGGGTTTTCCGAGCAGTACTTC
TRBD2 | many | TRBJ2-1 | TRBV6-6 | CASSYLTGTSVGEQFF | TGTGCCAGCAGTTACCTGACAGGGACTAGCGTTGGTGAGCAGTTCTTC
. | . | TRBJ2-1 | TRBV5-1 | CTSSATGGQFF | TGCACCAGCAGCGCGACAGGAGGGCAGTTCTTC
. | . | TRBJ1-1 | TRBV29-1 | CSPVVQQNTEAFF | TGCAGCCCTGTCGTACAGCAGAACACTGAAGCTTTCTTT
TRBD2 | . | TRBJ2-1 | TRBV9 | CASSQPDGASGLYNEQFF | TGTGCCAGCAGCCAACCGGATGGGGCTAGCGGATTGTACAATGAGCAGTTCTTC